These 30 T cell receptor beta chains share one sample of origin, sequenced in a study of T cell changes during pregnancy in multiple sclerosis. TCRdb's copy holds only in-frame clones and misses some; the assay was immunoSEQ multiplex PCR. The data show about 93,000 clones, approximately 92% seen once. Sequenced here: peripheral blood, sampled after pregnancy. The receptors here all came from a female donor with multiple sclerosis, enrolled in a pregnancy study.

V is TRBV7-9 and J is TRBJ2-7; possible D gene TRBD1, 6 bases. Germline lookup yields CDR1 SEHNR and CDR2 FQNEAQ (reference sequence). Trimming shortened V by 5 bases and J by 6 bases, and 8 bases separated the two germline ends. There are 11 residues in the CDR3. CDR3 DNA sequence: TGTGCCAGCAGCCGAGGGGGCGAGCAGTACTTC. It specifies CASSRGGEQYF.

This sequence joins TRBV19 and TRBJ1-2; 10 bases line up with TRBD1. V shed 5 bases, J shed 6 bases, and the junction held 9 bases outside the gene matches. This CDR3 is built from 15 residues. The germline V gene has CDR1 LNHDA and CDR2 SQIVND (reference sequence). CDR3 DNA sequence: TGTGCCAGTAGTGCCCGGGACAGGGGAGAGGATGGCTACACCTTC. Amino acids: CASSARDRGEDGYTF. Full variable domain (remainder filled in from reference TRBV19 and TRBJ1-2): DGGITQSPKYLFRKEGQNVTLSCEQNLNHDAMYWYRQDPGQGLRLIYYSQIVNDFQKGDIAEGYSVSREKKESFPLTVTSAQKNPTAFYLCASSARDRGEDGYTFGSGTRLTVV.

The chain uses TRBV5-1 and TRBJ2-2; TRBD2 agrees at 14 bases. V was pared by 4 bases and J by 4 bases, with 3 bases of the junction left unmatched. The V gene's germline CDR1 is SGHRS and CDR2 YFSETQ. The CDR3 is 16 amino acids. DNA for the CDR3: TGCGCCAGCAGCGCCGGACTAGCGGGAGGCACCGGGGAGCTGTTTTTT. Translation: CASSAGLAGGTGELFF.

V and J are TRBV5-1 and TRBJ2-2; D may be TRBD1 (5 bases). Trimming took 5 bases from V and 2 from J, leaving 16 bases between them. Germline lookup yields CDR1 SGHRS and CDR2 YFSETQ. This CDR3 spans 16 amino acids. The CDR3 bases are TGCGCCAGCAGTTCTGAACCCCAGGGAAACACCGGGGAGCTGTTTTTT. Encoded protein: CASSSEPQGNTGELFF.

This chain uses TRBV7-9 with TRBJ2-5; D is unresolved. The length of the CDR3 is 15 residues. The germline V and J ends were trimmed by 3 bases and 1 base, with 12 bases remaining between them. Germline assignment: CDR1 SEHNR and CDR2 FQNEAQ (reference sequence). CDR3 in amino acids: CASSLYSYSQETQYF. The DNA of the CDR3 is TGTGCCAGCAGCTTGTACAGTTATAGCCAAGAGACCCAGTACTTC. Looking up the rest from reference TRBV7-9 and TRBJ2-5 gives the full variable domain: DTGVSQNPRHKITKRGQNVTFRCDPISEHNRLYWYRQTLGQGPEFLTYFQNEAQLEKSRLLSDRFSAERPKGSFSTLEIQRTEQGDSAMYLCASSLYSYSQETQYFGPGTRLLVL.

This rearrangement joins TRBV5-1 to TRBJ1-1; D is possibly TRBD1 (6 bases). The ends were cut back, 0 bases at V and 6 bases at J, with 15 bases in the middle. Germline assignment: CDR1 SGHRS and CDR2 YFSETQ. The CDR3 loop spans 15 amino acids. DNA for the CDR3: TGCGCCAGCAGCTTGGGACAGGCCCTTGGAGCTGAAGCTTTCTTT. The encoded protein is CASSLGQALGAEAFF.

The chain joins TRBV27 to TRBJ2-5, with 7 bases identical to TRBD2. The junction had 13 bases not matched to a gene; V was cut back by 7 bases and J by 5 bases. The germline gives CDR1 MNHEY, CDR2 SMNVEV (reference sequence). The CDR3 spans 15 residues. CDR3 loop: CASTHWGGKGETQYF. DNA of the CDR3: TGTGCCAGCACCCATTGGGGGGGGAAGGGGGAGACCCAGTACTTC.

The V and J genes are TRBV18 and TRBJ2-7; D is possibly TRBD1 (6 bases). Germline loops: CDR1 KGHSH, CDR2 LQKENI. The V gene lost 0 bases and the J gene lost 3 bases, with 12 bases spanning the gap. The CDR3 extends over 15 amino acids. CDR3 loop: CASSPPNGQYYEQYF. The CDR3 DNA reads TGTGCCAGCTCACCACCAAACGGACAGTACTACGAGCAGTACTTC.

V and J are TRBV7-9 and TRBJ2-7; 8 bases map to TRBD1. This CDR3 has 14 residues. Germline CDR1 reads SEHNR; CDR2 reads FQNEAQ (reference sequence). V lost 5 bases, J lost 2 bases, and 5 bases stayed unmatched. Here the CDR3 reads CASSPETGAYEQYF. The CDR3 DNA reads as TGTGCCAGCAGCCCCGAGACAGGGGCCTACGAGCAGTACTTC. The complete variable domain, with remaining parts taken from reference TRBV7-9 and TRBJ2-7, reads DTGVSQNPRHKITKRGQNVTFRCDPISEHNRLYWYRQTLGQGPEFLTYFQNEAQLEKSRLLSDRFSAERPKGSFSTLEIQRTEQGDSAMYLCASSPETGAYEQYFGPGTRLTVT.

The rearrangement uses TRBV19 and TRBJ2-2; maybe TRBD2 (5 bases). Trimming stripped 8 bases from V and 4 bases from J, with 26 bases between. Germline lookup yields CDR1 LNHDA and CDR2 SQIVND (reference sequence). The CDR3 has 18 amino acids. The CDR3 region has the DNA TGTGCCAGTCAGACGGAAGGGCTAGCCTGGCGTGTCACCGGGGAGCTGTTTTTT. Amino acid sequence: CASQTEGLAWRVTGELFF. The variable domain in full, with the rest retrieved from reference TRBV19 and TRBJ2-2, is DGGITQSPKYLFRKEGQNVTLSCEQNLNHDAMYWYRQDPGQGLRLIYYSQIVNDFQKGDIAEGYSVSREKKESFPLTVTSAQKNPTAFYLCASQTEGLAWRVTGELFFGEGSRLTVL.

The chain employs TRBV4-2 and TRBJ2-2; tentatively, D is TRBD1 (6 bases). The CDR3 spans 16 residues. V was cut by 3 bases and J by 7 bases, with 18 bases left in between. CDR1 is LGHNA, CDR2 YNFKEQ, per germline. In DNA form, the CDR3 reads TGTGCCAGCAGCCAGGAACACAACAGGGTAAACGGGGAGCTGTTTTTT. Its protein product is CASSQEHNRVNGELFF.

The V call is TRBV5-1, the J call TRBJ2-2; the D is unclear. The CDR3 runs to 16 residues. The germline V gene has CDR1 SGHRS and CDR2 YFSETQ. The V end was cut by 2 bases, the J end by 3 bases, with 14 bases between. The CDR3 sequence: CASSFSTAGYTGELFF. CDR3 sequence (DNA): TGCGCCAGCAGCTTTAGTACGGCAGGCTACACCGGGGAGCTGTTTTTT.

The chain couples TRBV7-9 to TRBJ2-3; possibly TRBD1 for D (7 bases). CDR1 and CDR2 (germline): SEHNR, FQNEAQ (reference sequence). Trimming took 3 bases from V and 4 from J, leaving 14 bases between them. CDR3 length: 15 residues. DNA of the CDR3: TGTGCCAGCAGCTTTGGAGGGGGCCGGGCAGATACGCAGTATTTT. Protein: CASSFGGGRADTQYF.

The V gene is TRBV7-9, the J gene TRBJ2-5; TRBD2 matches 10 bases. Germline V gene data show CDR1 as SEHNR and CDR2 as FQNEAQ (reference sequence). The CDR3 covers 14 residues. V lost 2 bases to trimming and J lost 6 bases; unmatched junction nucleotides: 3. The CDR3 reads CASSLSGGAKTQYF. CDR3 DNA sequence: TGTGCCAGCAGCTTAAGCGGGGGGGCGAAGACCCAGTACTTC.

This clone showed up just a few times. This chain uses TRBV6-1 with TRBJ2-3; 7 bases line up with TRBD1. The CDR3 runs 15 residues. The trim removed 4 bases at V and 4 bases at J, leaving 8 bases unmatched. Germline V lookup: CDR1 MNHNS, CDR2 SASEGT. The DNA for the CDR3 is TGTGCCAGCAGTGTGGGGCGACAGGGCGCAGATACGCAGTATTTT. Translation: CASSVGRQGADTQYF.

The CDR3 sequence: CASSRTSKETQYF. The CDR3 region has the DNA TGTGCCAGCAGTCGGACTTCAAAAGAGACCCAGTACTTC. This chain uses TRBV6-5 with TRBJ2-5; a possible D gene is TRBD2 (5 bases). V was pared by 5 bases and J by 3 bases, with 10 bases between. CDR3 length: 13 residues. Germline-derived CDR1 and CDR2 are MNHEY and SVGAGI.

The table lists this clone with a count of one. This chain uses TRBV6-1 with TRBJ2-3; 8 positions agree with TRBD2. The germline gives CDR1 MNHNS, CDR2 SASEGT. V trimming: 2 bases; J trimming: 4 bases; junction bases outside the gene matches: 8. The CDR3 sequence is 16 residues long. Written as DNA, the CDR3 is TGTGCCAGCAGTGAACAGGCTAGCGGGTTCTCAGATACGCAGTATTTT. Protein sequence: CASSEQASGFSDTQYF.

There are many counts of this clone. The genes are TRBV30 and TRBJ1-1; weak D call: TRBD1 (5 bases). Germline V gene data show CDR1 as GTSNPN and CDR2 as SVGIG (reference sequence). Trimming removed 0 bases at V and 5 bases at J, with 16 bases between. The CDR3 loop spans 15 amino acids. CDR3 sequence reads: CAWSVRGFGLTEAFF. The CDR3 DNA reads TGTGCCTGGAGTGTACGGGGGTTCGGGTTGACTGAAGCTTTCTTT.

The J gene is TRBJ1-6, the V gene TRBV30; 7 bases align to TRBD1. Trimming removed 7 bases from V and 6 bases from J; junction bases left unmatched: 6. This CDR3 has 13 amino acids. CDR1 GTSNPN and CDR2 SVGIG come from the germline V gene (reference sequence). The CDR3 loop is CALARGLNSPLHF. The CDR3 DNA sequence: TGTGCCTTGGCAAGGGGGCTTAATTCACCCCTCCACTTT.

CDR3 DNA sequence: TGTGCCAGTAGTAGGGGGGGACTGACAAGAGGTTCACCCCTCCACTTT. It specifies CASSRGGLTRGSPLHF. The chain uses TRBV19 and TRBJ1-6, with a weak D call TRBD1 (5 bases). This CDR3 has 16 residues. Germline assignment: CDR1 LNHDA and CDR2 SQIVND (reference sequence). Trimming left V 4 bases short and J 9 bases short, with 19 bases between.

The rearrangement uses TRBV29-1 and TRBJ1-2, with a possible D match to TRBD1 (6 bases). CDR1 and CDR2 (germline): SQVTM, ANQGSEA. The CDR3 has 15 residues. V lost 3 bases and J lost 4, with 18 bases in between. This chain's CDR3 is CSVEVAGVPGYGYTF. Here the CDR3 DNA reads TGCAGCGTTGAGGTGGCAGGGGTACCAGGCTATGGCTACACCTTC.

The chain joins TRBV30 to TRBJ1-2; a weak D match, TRBD1 (5 bases). Germline values: CDR1 GTSNPN, CDR2 SVGIG (reference sequence). Trimming stripped 2 bases from V and 4 bases from J, with 11 bases between. This CDR3 is 13 amino acids long. The CDR3 sequence is CAWSRQGFYGYTF. Written as DNA, the CDR3 is TGTGCCTGGAGTCGGCAGGGCTTCTATGGCTACACCTTC.

The V and J genes are TRBV2 and TRBJ1-4; D is perhaps TRBD1 (5 bases). The CDR3 contains 13 residues. Germline assignment: CDR1 SNHLY and CDR2 FYNNEI. Trimming took off 8 bases at V and 8 bases at J, with 15 bases between the two ends. The CDR3 reads CASLKRNREKLFF. CDR3 coding DNA: TGTGCCAGCCTCAAACGTAACAGGGAAAAACTGTTTTTT. Drawing the rest from reference TRBV2 and TRBJ1-4, the complete variable domain is EPEVTQTPSHQVTQMGQEVILRCVPISNHLYFYWYRQILGQKVEFLVSFYNNEISEKSEIFDDQFSVERPDGSNFTLKIRSTKLEDSAMYFCASLKRNREKLFFGSGTQLSVL.

V is TRBV6-5 and J is TRBJ1-2; D perhaps matches TRBD1 (6 bases). The length of the CDR3 is 14 residues. V dropped 6 bases and J dropped 4 bases, with 15 bases sitting between them. Looked up from germline, CDR1 is MNHEY and CDR2 is SVGAGI. Here the CDR3 DNA reads TGTGCCAGCAGGGAATACAGGGACCTCTATGGCTACACCTTC. Amino acid sequence: CASREYRDLYGYTF.

The genes are TRBV5-1 and TRBJ1-1; no clear D. The germline V gene has CDR1 SGHRS and CDR2 YFSETQ. The CDR3 loop spans 12 amino acids. V was shortened by 0 bases and J by 8 bases, with 8 bases between the two germline ends. The CDR3 DNA reads as TGCGCCAGCAGCTTGGGAGGTCGAGAAGCTTTCTTT. Amino acids: CASSLGGREAFF.

This clone is labeled medium-sized. CDR3 sequence reads: CASSPRRLNSGNTIYF. Here the CDR3 DNA reads TGTGCCAGCTCACCACGGAGACTAAACTCTGGAAACACCATATATTTT. The V and J genes are TRBV18 and TRBJ1-3; D unclear. Germline CDR1 is KGHSH and CDR2 is LQKENI. Trimming took off 1 base at V and 0 bases at J, with 10 bases between the two ends. The CDR3 loop spans 16 amino acids.

The chain is built from TRBV6-5 and TRBJ2-1; TRBD2 might be the D (5 bases). The CDR3 runs to 16 residues. The V end was cut by 0 bases, the J end by 3 bases, with 12 bases between. CDR1 is MNHEY, CDR2 SVGAGI, per germline. The CDR3 loop is CASSYSTTGNYNEQFF. For the CDR3, the DNA is TGTGCCAGCAGTTACTCGACCACGGGGAACTACAATGAGCAGTTCTTC.

DNA for the CDR3: TGTGCCAGCTCTCAGGGGTCAGATACGCAGTATTTT. This translates into CASSQGSDTQYF. The chain uses TRBV18 and TRBJ2-3; possible D gene TRBD1, 6 bases. From germline, CDR1 is KGHSH and CDR2 LQKENI. The V end lost 6 bases, the J end lost 4 bases, and 8 bases lay between the germline ends. The CDR3 covers 12 residues.

This chain uses TRBV19 with TRBJ2-2; 7 bases map to TRBD1. The CDR3 contains 15 residues. The germline V gene encodes CDR1 LNHDA and CDR2 SQIVND (reference sequence). V gave up 3 bases and J gave up 6 bases; unmatched junction bases: 7. CDR3: CASSITGENPGELFF. In DNA, the CDR3 is TGTGCCAGTAGTATCACAGGGGAAAACCCCGGGGAGCTGTTTTTT. The entire variable domain, with the rest obtained from reference TRBV19 and TRBJ2-2, is as follows: DGGITQSPKYLFRKEGQNVTLSCEQNLNHDAMYWYRQDPGQGLRLIYYSQIVNDFQKGDIAEGYSVSREKKESFPLTVTSAQKNPTAFYLCASSITGENPGELFFGEGSRLTVL.

This chain uses TRBV6-6 with TRBJ1-4; the match to TRBD1 covers 7 bases. CDR3 length: 15 residues. V lost 6 bases to trimming and J lost 0 bases; unmatched junction nucleotides: 4. Germline-derived CDR1 and CDR2 are MNHNY and SVGAGI (reference sequence). The CDR3 coding sequence is TGTGCCAGCAGCAGGGACAGTGCAACTAATGAAAAACTGTTTTTT. The encoded protein is CASSRDSATNEKLFF.